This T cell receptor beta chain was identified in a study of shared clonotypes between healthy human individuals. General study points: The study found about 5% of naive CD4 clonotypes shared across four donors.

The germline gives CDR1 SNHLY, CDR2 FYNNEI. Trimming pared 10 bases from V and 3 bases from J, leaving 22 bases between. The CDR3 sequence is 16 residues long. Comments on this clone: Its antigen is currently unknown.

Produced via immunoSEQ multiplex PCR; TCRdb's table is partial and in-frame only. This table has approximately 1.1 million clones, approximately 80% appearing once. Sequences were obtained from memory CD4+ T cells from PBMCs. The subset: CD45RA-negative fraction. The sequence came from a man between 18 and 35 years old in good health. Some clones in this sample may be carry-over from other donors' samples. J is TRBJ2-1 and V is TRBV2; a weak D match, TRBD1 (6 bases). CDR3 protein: CATSAEVGRGYNEQFF. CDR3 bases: TGTGCCACTTCCGCGGAGGTTGGCAGGGGCTACAATGAGCAGTTCTTC. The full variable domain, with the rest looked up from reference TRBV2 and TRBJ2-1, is EPEVTQTPSHQVTQMGQEVILRCVPISNHLYFYWYRQILGQKVEFLVSFYNNEISEKSEIFDDQFSVERPDGSNFTLKIRSTKLEDSAMYFCATSAEVGRGYNEQFFGPGTRLTVL.